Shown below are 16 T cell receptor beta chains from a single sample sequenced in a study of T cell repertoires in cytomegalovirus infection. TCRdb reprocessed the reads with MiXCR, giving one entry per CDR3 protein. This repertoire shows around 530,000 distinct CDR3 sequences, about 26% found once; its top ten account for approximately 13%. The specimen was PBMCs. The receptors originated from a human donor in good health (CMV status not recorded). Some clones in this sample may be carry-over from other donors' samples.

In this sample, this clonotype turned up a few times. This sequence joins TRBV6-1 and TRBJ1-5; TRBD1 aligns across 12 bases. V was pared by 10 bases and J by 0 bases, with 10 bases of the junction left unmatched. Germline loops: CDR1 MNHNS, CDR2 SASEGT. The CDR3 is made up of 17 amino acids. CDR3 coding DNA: TGTGCCAACCTCGGGACAGGGGGCCCATATAGCAATCAGCCCCAGCATTTT. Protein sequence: CANLGTGGPYSNQPQHF.

For the CDR3, the DNA is TGTGCCAGCAGCCCCCGTCCCGCAGTGGATACGCAGTATTTT. Its protein product is CASSPRPAVDTQYF. The rearrangement links TRBV9 to TRBJ2-3; D call uncertain. The germline V gene has CDR1 SGDLS and CDR2 YYNGEE. The CDR3 contains 14 residues. V lost 4 bases and J lost 6, with 15 bases in between.

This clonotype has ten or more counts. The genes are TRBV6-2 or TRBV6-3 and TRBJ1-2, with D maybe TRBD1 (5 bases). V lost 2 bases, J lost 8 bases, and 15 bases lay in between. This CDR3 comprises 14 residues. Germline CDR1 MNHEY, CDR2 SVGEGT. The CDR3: CASSYGDSLTGYTF. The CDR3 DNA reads TGTGCCAGCAGTTACGGCGACAGTCTGACGGGCTACACCTTC.

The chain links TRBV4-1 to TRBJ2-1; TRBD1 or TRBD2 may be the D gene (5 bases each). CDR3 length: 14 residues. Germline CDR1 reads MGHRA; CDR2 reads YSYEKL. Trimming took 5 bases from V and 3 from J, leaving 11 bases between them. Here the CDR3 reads CASSSGDGYNEQFF. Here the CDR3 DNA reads TGCGCCAGCAGCTCTGGGGACGGCTACAATGAGCAGTTCTTC.

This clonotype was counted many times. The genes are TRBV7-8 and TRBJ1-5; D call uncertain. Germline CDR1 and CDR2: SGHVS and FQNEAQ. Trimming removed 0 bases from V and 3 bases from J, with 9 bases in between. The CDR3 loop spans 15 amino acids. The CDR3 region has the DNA TGTGCCAGCAGCTTAGCGAGCAGCCCCAATCAGCCCCAGCATTTT. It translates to CASSLASSPNQPQHF.

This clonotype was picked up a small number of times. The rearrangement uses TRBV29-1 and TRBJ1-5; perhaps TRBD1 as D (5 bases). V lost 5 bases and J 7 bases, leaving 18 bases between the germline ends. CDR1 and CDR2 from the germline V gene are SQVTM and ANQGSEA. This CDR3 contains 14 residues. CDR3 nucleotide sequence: TGCAGCGTTAGGGTGGGGGGGAGTGACCAGCCCCAGCATTTT. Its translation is CSVRVGGSDQPQHF.

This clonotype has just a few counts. The CDR3: CASSLWGTDYEQYF. CDR3 sequence (DNA): TGTGCCAGCAGCTTATGGGGGACCGACTACGAGCAGTACTTC. The rearrangement uses TRBV7-2 and TRBJ2-7; the D gene could be TRBD1 or TRBD2 (5 bases each). The germline V and J ends were trimmed by 2 bases and 3 bases, with 11 bases remaining between them. CDR1 SGHTA and CDR2 FQGNSA come from the germline V gene. The CDR3 is 14 amino acids.

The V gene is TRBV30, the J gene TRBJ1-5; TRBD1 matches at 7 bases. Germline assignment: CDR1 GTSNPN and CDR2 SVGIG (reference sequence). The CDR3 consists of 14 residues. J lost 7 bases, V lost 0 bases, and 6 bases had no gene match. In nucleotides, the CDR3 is TGTGCCTGGAGTGTAGGAGGGGGCGAACAGCCCCAGCATTTT. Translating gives CAWSVGGGEQPQHF.

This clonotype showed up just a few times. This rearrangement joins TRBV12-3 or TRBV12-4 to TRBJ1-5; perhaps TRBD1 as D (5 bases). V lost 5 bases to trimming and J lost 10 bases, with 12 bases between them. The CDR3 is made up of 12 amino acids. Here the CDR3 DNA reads TGTGCCAGCAGTCCCGACCGGGGCCCCCAGCATTTT. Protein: CASSPDRGPQHF.

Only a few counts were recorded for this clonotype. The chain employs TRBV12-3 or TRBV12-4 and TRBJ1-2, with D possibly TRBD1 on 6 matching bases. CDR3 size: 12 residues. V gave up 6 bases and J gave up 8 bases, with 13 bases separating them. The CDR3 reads CASSATGLGYTF. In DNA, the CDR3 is TGTGCCAGCAGCGCCACAGGGTTGGGCTACACCTTC.

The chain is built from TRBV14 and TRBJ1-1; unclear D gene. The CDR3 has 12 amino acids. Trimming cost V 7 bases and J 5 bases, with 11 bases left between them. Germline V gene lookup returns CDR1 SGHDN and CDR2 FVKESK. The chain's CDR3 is CASTPIGTEAFF. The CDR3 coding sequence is TGTGCCAGCACGCCGATTGGTACTGAAGCTTTCTTT. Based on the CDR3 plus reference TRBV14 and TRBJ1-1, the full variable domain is EAGVTQFPSHSVIEKGQTVTLRCDPISGHDNLYWYRRVMGKEIKFLLHFVKESKQDESGMPNNRFLAERTGGTYSTLKVQPAELEDSGVYFCASTPIGTEAFFGQGTRLTVV.

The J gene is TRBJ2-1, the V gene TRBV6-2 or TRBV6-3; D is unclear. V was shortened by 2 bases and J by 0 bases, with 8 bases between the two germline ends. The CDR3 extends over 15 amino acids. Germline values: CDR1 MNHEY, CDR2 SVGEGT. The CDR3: CASSYLVSSYNEQFF. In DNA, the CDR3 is TGTGCCAGCAGTTACCTGGTTAGCTCCTACAATGAGCAGTTCTTC.

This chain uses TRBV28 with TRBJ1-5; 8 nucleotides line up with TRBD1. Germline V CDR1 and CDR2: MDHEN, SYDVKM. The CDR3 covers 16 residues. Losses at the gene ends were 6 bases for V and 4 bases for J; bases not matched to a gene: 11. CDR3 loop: CASRQTGEGRNQPQHF. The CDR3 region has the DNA TGTGCCAGCAGACAGACAGGGGAAGGTCGAAATCAGCCCCAGCATTTT.

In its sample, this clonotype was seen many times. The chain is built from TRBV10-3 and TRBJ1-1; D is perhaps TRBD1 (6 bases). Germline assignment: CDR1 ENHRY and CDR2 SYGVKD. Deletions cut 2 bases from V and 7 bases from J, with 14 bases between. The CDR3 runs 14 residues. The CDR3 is CAISERQEQGEAFF. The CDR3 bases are TGTGCCATCAGTGAGAGACAGGAACAGGGTGAAGCTTTCTTT.

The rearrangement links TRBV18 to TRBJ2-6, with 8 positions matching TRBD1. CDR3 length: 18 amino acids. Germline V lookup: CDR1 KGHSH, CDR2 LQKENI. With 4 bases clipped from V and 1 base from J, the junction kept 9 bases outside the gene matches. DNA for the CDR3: TGTGCCAGCTCACAACCGACAGGGGAGGATTCTGGGGCCAACGTCCTGACTTTC. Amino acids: CASSQPTGEDSGANVLTF.

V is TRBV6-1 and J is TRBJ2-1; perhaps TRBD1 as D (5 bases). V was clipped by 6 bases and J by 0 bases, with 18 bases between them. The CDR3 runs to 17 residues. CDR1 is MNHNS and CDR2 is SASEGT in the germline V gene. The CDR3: CASSHRPTLRSYNEQFF. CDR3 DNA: TGTGCCAGCAGCCACAGGCCTACCCTCCGCTCCTACAATGAGCAGTTCTTC.